This T cell receptor (beta chain) was recorded in a study of neurological immune-mediated disorders. 5'RACE generated cDNA with 10-nucleotide random UMIs. MiXCR, applied by TCRdb to the 5' RACE reads, yields one record per CDR3 protein. The table lists about 55,000 distinct CDR3 sequences, 4% of them singletons. This clonotype was counted many times. Looked up from germline, CDR1 is MNHNY and CDR2 is SVGAGI (reference sequence). Trimming pared 7 bases from V and 6 bases from J, leaving 12 bases between. This CDR3 spans 12 amino acids. The specimen sequenced was CD4+ T cells from blood. This TCR came from a woman between 35 and 50 years old with multiple sclerosis. J is TRBJ1-2 and V is TRBV6-6; no clear D gene. CDR3 protein: CASKWQVDGYTF. DNA for the CDR3: TGTGCCAGCAAGTGGCAGGTGGATGGCTACACCTTC.